This entry lists 17 T cell receptor beta chains sequenced from one sample in a study of cytomegalovirus exposure and HLA in healthy donors (dated by TCRdb to 2017 to 2019). Library creation used the immunoSEQ multiplex PCR assay. A mixture of 60 forward primers for TCR Vbeta segments and 13 reverse primers for TCR Jbeta segments was used in the multiplex PCR. In TCRdb, the immuneACCESS table is reduced to in-frame sequences with V and J assigned. These tables do not hold every clone; where another copy was compared, an unresolved V gene accounts for under half, and the others remain unexplained. This sample gives about 94,000 clones in total; about 75% of them show up just once. The top ten clonotypes cover 7% to 9% of the sample. The specimen sequenced was PBMCs. These receptors originate from a man between 40 and 49 years old in good health and CMV-seropositive.

The V gene is TRBV6-1, the J gene TRBJ1-2; TRBD1 might be the D (6 bases). The CDR3 length is 13 residues. Trimming left V 8 bases short and J 2 bases short, with 12 bases between. Germline CDR1 and CDR2: MNHNS and SASEGT. The CDR3 region is CASGAGTNYGYTF. In nucleotides, the CDR3 is TGTGCCAGCGGCGCCGGGACAAACTATGGCTACACCTTC.

The chain uses TRBV2 and TRBJ2-1; D may be TRBD1 (6 bases). Germline V CDR1 and CDR2: SNHLY, FYNNEI. Trimming removed 8 bases from V and 1 base from J, with 12 bases in between. The CDR3 contains 14 residues. The chain's CDR3 is CASGGQGSYNEQFF. DNA of the CDR3: TGTGCCAGCGGTGGGCAGGGGTCCTACAATGAGCAGTTCTTC. The full variable domain, in which reference TRBV2 and TRBJ2-1 provide the parts outside the CDR3, is EPEVTQTPSHQVTQMGQEVILRCVPISNHLYFYWYRQILGQKVEFLVSFYNNEISEKSEIFDDQFSVERPDGSNFTLKIRSTKLEDSAMYFCASGGQGSYNEQFFGPGTRLTVL.

This sequence joins TRBV6-1 and TRBJ2-2, with D perhaps TRBD1 (5 bases). Germline values: CDR1 MNHNS, CDR2 SASEGT. This CDR3 has 14 amino acids. V was pared by 3 bases and J by 1 base, with 6 bases between. This CDR3 reads CASSDTGNTGELFF. CDR3 coding DNA: TGTGCCAGCAGTGATACAGGGAACACCGGGGAGCTGTTTTTT.

The chain links TRBV5-1 to TRBJ2-5, with TRBD2 matching 11 bases. CDR1 SGHRS and CDR2 YFSETQ come from the germline V gene. With 1 base clipped from V and 5 bases from J, the junction kept 7 bases outside the gene matches. The CDR3 totals 16 residues. CDR3: CASSLFISGGAETQYF. CDR3 in DNA: TGCGCCAGCAGCTTGTTCATTAGCGGGGGGGCGGAGACCCAGTACTTC.

CDR3 residues: CASSVVAGGYEQYF. The CDR3 DNA is TGTGCCAGCAGCGTAGTGGCAGGGGGCTACGAGCAGTACTTC. V gene TRBV9 combines with J gene TRBJ2-7; 7 bases agree with TRBD1. CDR1 and CDR2 (germline): SGDLS, YYNGEE. The V and J ends lost 0 bases and 3 bases, in that order; junction bases with no gene match: 3. This CDR3 has 14 residues.

The chain links TRBV10-2 to TRBJ2-1, with D perhaps matching TRBD2 (5 bases). The CDR3 is made up of 15 amino acids. Looked up from germline, CDR1 is WSHSY and CDR2 is SAAADI. Trimming cost V 7 bases and J 2 bases, with 15 bases left between them. The CDR3 DNA reads TGCGCCAGCAAGGGTGCGGGTGGTACCTACAATGAGCAGTTCTTC. Residues: CASKGAGGTYNEQFF.

The chain recombines TRBV10-1 with TRBJ2-2; the match to TRBD1 covers 10 bases. Germline assignment: CDR1 WNHNN and CDR2 SYGVQD (reference sequence). V was clipped by 8 bases and J by 5 bases; unmatched bases: 5. The CDR3 covers 14 residues. The CDR3 loop reads CASRSGQGTGELFF. CDR3 sequence (DNA): TGCGCCAGCCGTTCGGGACAGGGGACCGGGGAGCTGTTTTTT.

The chain links TRBV12-5 to TRBJ1-1, with D perhaps TRBD1 (5 bases). Germline loops: CDR1 LGHNT, CDR2 FRNRAP. With 6 bases removed from V and 1 base from J, the gap between germline ends came to 9 bases. The CDR3 is made up of 13 amino acids. CDR3 in amino acids: CASGRQRNTEAFF. The CDR3 coding sequence is TGTGCTAGTGGCCGACAGCGGAACACTGAAGCTTTCTTT.

The chain carries TRBV19 and TRBJ2-3, with 12 positions matching TRBD2. Germline CDR1 LNHDA, CDR2 SQIVND (reference sequence). The ends lost 3 bases at V and 1 base at J; junction bases unmatched: 17. The CDR3 contains 21 residues. CDR3 loop: CASSMRLKTSGSGGGTDTQYF. The CDR3 bases are TGTGCCAGTAGTATGAGGCTTAAGACTAGCGGGAGCGGCGGGGGCACAGATACGCAGTATTTT.

This chain links TRBV5-4 with TRBJ2-7, with D tentatively TRBD1 (6 bases). Germline CDR1 reads SGHNT; CDR2 reads YYREEE (reference sequence). V was trimmed by 4 bases and J by 5 bases, leaving 13 bases between them. There are 13 residues in the CDR3. The DNA for the CDR3 is TGTGCCAGCAGCACAGGGTCTGGAAACGAGCAGTACTTC. It specifies CASSTGSGNEQYF.

The chain recombines TRBV28 with TRBJ2-3; the D gene is possibly TRBD1 (6 bases). Trimming cost V 3 bases and J 0 bases, with 13 bases left between them. The CDR3 covers 16 residues. The germline CDR1 and CDR2 sequences are MDHEN and SYDVKM. CDR3 sequence reads: CASSLGAGASTDTQYF. In DNA form, the CDR3 reads TGTGCCAGCAGTTTGGGGGCAGGGGCTAGCACAGATACGCAGTATTTT.

The chain uses TRBV27 and TRBJ2-1; TRBD2 matches at 9 bases. The CDR3 is 14 amino acids. Germline V CDR1 and CDR2: MNHEY, SMNVEV (reference sequence). Trimming cost V 3 bases and J 5 bases; bases outside gene matches: 2. CDR3 residues: CASSFRLADNEQFF. In DNA form, the CDR3 reads TGTGCCAGCAGTTTTAGACTAGCGGACAATGAGCAGTTCTTC.

The chain has TRBV25-1 and TRBJ1-3; D may be TRBD1 (6 bases). The DNA end is a closer match to TRBJ2-2, so the J assignment may be wrong. Germline V gene lookup returns CDR1 MGHDK and CDR2 SYGVNS. The CDR3 contains 14 residues. This chain's CDR3 is CASSPRTATGELFF. CDR3 DNA sequence: TGTGCCAGCAGTCCCCGGACAGCCACCGGGGAGCTGTTTTTT.

The chain joins TRBV15 to TRBJ2-2; 7 bases map to TRBD1. The CDR3 length is 15 residues. V lost 1 base and J lost 3; bases outside the gene matches: 2. Germline CDR1 reads LNHNV; CDR2 reads YYDKDF (reference sequence). The CDR3 reads CATSRGQGHTGELFF. In DNA, the CDR3 is TGTGCCACCAGCAGAGGACAGGGACACACCGGGGAGCTGTTTTTT. Filled out from reference TRBV15 and TRBJ2-2, the complete variable domain reads DAMVIQNPRYQVTQFGKPVTLSCSQTLNHNVMYWYQQKSSQAPKLLFHYYDKDFNNEADTPDNFQSRRPNTSFCFLDIRSPGLGDTAMYLCATSRGQGHTGELFFGEGSRLTVL.

This rearrangement joins TRBV4-1 to TRBJ2-5; D is perhaps TRBD1 (6 bases). Germline V gene data show CDR1 as MGHRA and CDR2 as YSYEKL. The CDR3 has 15 residues. V shed 2 bases and J shed 2 bases, with 12 bases lying between them. Here the CDR3 DNA reads TGCGCCAGCAGCCAAACAGGGTGGGGACAAGAGACCCAGTACTTC. This gives the protein CASSQTGWGQETQYF.

J is TRBJ2-3 and V is TRBV11-1, with 11 bases matching TRBD2. This CDR3 has 16 residues. V lost 5 bases, J lost 3 bases, and 7 bases stayed unmatched. The germline V gene encodes CDR1 SGHAT and CDR2 FQDESV (reference sequence). The CDR3 region is CASSPRLAGSTDTQYF. The CDR3 nucleotides are TGTGCCAGCAGCCCCAGACTAGCGGGGAGTACAGATACGCAGTATTTT.

This clone came up a few times. This chain links TRBV6-5 with TRBJ2-7, with 9 bases matching TRBD1. Germline loops: CDR1 MNHEY, CDR2 SVGAGI. This CDR3 contains 14 residues. The V and J ends lost 7 bases and 3 bases, in that order; junction bases with no gene match: 7. Here the CDR3 DNA reads TGTGCCAGCACCATGGGACAGGGAGACTACGAGCAGTACTTC. Translated: CASTMGQGDYEQYF.